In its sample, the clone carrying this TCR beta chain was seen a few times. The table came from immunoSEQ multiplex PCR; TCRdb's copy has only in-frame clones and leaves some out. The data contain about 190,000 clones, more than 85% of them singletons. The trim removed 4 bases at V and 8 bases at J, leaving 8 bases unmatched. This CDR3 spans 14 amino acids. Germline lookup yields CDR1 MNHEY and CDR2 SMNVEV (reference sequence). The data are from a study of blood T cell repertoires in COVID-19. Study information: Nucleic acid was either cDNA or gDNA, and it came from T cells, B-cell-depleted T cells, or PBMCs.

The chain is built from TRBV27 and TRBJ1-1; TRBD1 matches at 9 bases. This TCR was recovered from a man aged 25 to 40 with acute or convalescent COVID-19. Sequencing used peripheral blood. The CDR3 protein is CASSSGQGSSEAFF. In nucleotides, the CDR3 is TGTGCCAGCAGTTCTGGACAGGGGAGTTCAGAAGCTTTCTTT.